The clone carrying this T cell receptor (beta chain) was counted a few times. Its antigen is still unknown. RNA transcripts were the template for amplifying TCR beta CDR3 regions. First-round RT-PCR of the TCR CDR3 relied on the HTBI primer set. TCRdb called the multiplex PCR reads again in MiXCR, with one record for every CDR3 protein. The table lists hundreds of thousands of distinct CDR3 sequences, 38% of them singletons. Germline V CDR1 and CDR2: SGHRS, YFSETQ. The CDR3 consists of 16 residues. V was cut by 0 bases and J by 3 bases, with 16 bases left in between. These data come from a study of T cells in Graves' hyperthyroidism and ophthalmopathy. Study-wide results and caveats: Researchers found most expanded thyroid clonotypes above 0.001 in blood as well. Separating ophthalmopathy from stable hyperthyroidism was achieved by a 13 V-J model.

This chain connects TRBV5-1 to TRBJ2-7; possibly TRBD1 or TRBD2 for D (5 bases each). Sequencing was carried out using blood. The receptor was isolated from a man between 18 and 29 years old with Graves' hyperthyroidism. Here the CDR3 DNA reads TGCGCCAGCAGCTTGGATCGCGAGGGGCCCATCTACGAGCAGTACTTC. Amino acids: CASSLDREGPIYEQYF.